This TCR beta chain was found in a study of shared clonotypes between healthy human individuals. Study-level findings and limits: Non-shared clonotypes showed lower generation probabilities than clonotypes common to all four donors. Rarefaction showed sorted-subset sequencing was incomplete despite large depth.

The repertoire was sequenced with immunoSEQ multiplex PCR; TCRdb's copy has only in-frame clones and lacks some. There are about 680,000 clones in the sample; more than 70% occur only once, and under 2% lies in the top ten. Comment on this clone: Its specificity is unknown.

The sample comprised memory CD4+ T cells sorted from blood. Subset specified: CD45RA-negative fraction. The sequence was obtained from a woman aged 30 to 39 in good health.

CDR3 sequence: CASSLGHRHEQFF. In DNA form, the CDR3 reads TGTGCCAGCAGCTTGGGGCACCGCCATGAGCAGTTCTTC. The genes are TRBV11-3 and TRBJ2-1, with D perhaps TRBD1 (5 bases). Germline V gene lookup returns CDR1 SGHNT and CDR2 YENEEA. V lost 3 bases and J 8 bases, leaving 11 bases between the germline ends. The CDR3 length is 13 residues.